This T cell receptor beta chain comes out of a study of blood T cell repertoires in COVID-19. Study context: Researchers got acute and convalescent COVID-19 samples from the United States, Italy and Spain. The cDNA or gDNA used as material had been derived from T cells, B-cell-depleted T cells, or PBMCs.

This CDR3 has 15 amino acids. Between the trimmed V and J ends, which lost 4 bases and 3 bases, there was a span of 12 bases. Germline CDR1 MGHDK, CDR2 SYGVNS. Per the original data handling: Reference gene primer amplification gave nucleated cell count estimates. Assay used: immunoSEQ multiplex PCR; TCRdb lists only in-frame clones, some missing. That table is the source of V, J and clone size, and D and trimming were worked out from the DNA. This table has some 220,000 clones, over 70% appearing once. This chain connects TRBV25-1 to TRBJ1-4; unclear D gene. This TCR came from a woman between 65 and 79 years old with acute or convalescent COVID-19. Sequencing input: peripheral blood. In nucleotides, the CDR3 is TGTGCCAGCAGTGCCGGAGATAAGGCTAATGAAAAACTGTTTTTT. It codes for CASSAGDKANEKLFF.